This TCR beta chain comes out of a study of identical twins. This clonotype has more than one count but fewer than ten. There are 16 residues in the CDR3. The germline V gene has CDR1 DFQATT and CDR2 SNEGSKA (reference sequence). V dropped 2 bases and J dropped 1 base, with 16 bases sitting between them. Carrying unique molecular identifiers, the cDNA also gained a universal primer site through template switching. Each CDR3 protein is one row after TCRdb ran MiXCR on the 5' RACE reads. Counted here are 1.5 million or so distinct CDR3 sequences, about 30% occurring once; the ten biggest clones make up over 0.25%.

This receptor was taken from a newborn girl in good health. The chain combines TRBV20-1 with TRBJ2-3; D gene unclear. Sequencing was done on a sample of cord blood. CDR3 loop: CSARRIAYLRTDTQYF. CDR3 bases: TGCAGTGCTAGAAGGATAGCCTACTTACGCACAGATACGCAGTATTTT.